These 21 T cell receptor beta chains originate from one sample sequenced in a study of cytomegalovirus exposure and HLA in healthy donors. PCR involved 60 Vbeta and 13 Jbeta primers. Method: immunoSEQ multiplex PCR; TCRdb's copy keeps in-frame clones and lacks some. The sample carries 130,000 or so clones, around 84% recorded once. The sequencing input was PBMCs. The receptors here all came from a young woman in good health and CMV-seropositive.

This clone showed up just once. Other DNA sequences in this specimen translate into the identical CDR3. The chain is built from TRBV11-2 and TRBJ2-7; the D gene is possibly TRBD1 (5 bases). The CDR3 contains 15 residues. Germline CDR1 and CDR2: SGHAT and FQNNGV. The V end was cut by 0 bases, the J end by 0 bases, with 9 bases between. The CDR3 here is CASSLESGSSYEQYF. DNA of the CDR3: TGTGCCAGCAGCTTAGAGTCAGGGTCCTCCTACGAGCAGTACTTC.

The rearrangement uses TRBV4-1 and TRBJ2-1, with TRBD1 identical over 7 bases. Trimming removed 3 bases from V and 3 bases from J; junction bases left unmatched: 11. CDR3 size: 17 residues. CDR1 is MGHRA and CDR2 is YSYEKL in the germline V gene. CDR3 amino acids: CASSHLQEQGIYNEQFF. DNA for the CDR3: TGCGCCAGCAGCCATCTCCAAGAACAGGGGATCTACAATGAGCAGTTCTTC.

A single count supports this clone. This rearrangement joins TRBV6-1 to TRBJ1-5; D may be TRBD1 (5 bases). In germline, CDR1 is MNHNS, CDR2 SASEGT. The CDR3 sequence is 16 residues long. Trimming shortened V by 4 bases and J by 0 bases, and 13 bases separated the two germline ends. The CDR3 nucleotides are TGTGCCAGCAGTGGGTGGACAACACATAGCAATCAGCCCCAGCATTTT. Encoded protein: CASSGWTTHSNQPQHF.

The chain carries TRBV6-6 and TRBJ1-2, with 8 nucleotides matching TRBD1. CDR3 size: 14 residues. The junction had 3 bases not matched to a gene; V was cut back by 4 bases and J by 2 bases. Germline assignment: CDR1 MNHNY and CDR2 SVGAGI (reference sequence). The CDR3 protein is CASSSRQGNYGYTF. The CDR3 DNA reads TGTGCCAGCAGTTCCAGACAGGGGAACTATGGCTACACCTTC.

The rearrangement joins TRBV15 to TRBJ2-5; no definite D call. The DNA end is more similar to TRBJ2-7, so the J call may be wrong. The V gene's germline CDR1 is LNHNV and CDR2 YYDKDF (reference sequence). CDR3 size: 12 residues. Here the CDR3 reads CATSRNYYEQYF. The CDR3 DNA reads TGTGCCACCAGCAGGAATTACTACGAGCAGTACTTC.

The chain couples TRBV6-6 to TRBJ1-6; TRBD1 is a possible D gene (6 bases). V lost 6 bases to trimming and J lost 8 bases, with 20 bases between them. The germline gives CDR1 MNHNY, CDR2 SVGAGI (reference sequence). CDR3 length equals 16 residues. The CDR3 nucleotides are TGTGCCAGCAGCCGTGGGGGGGGGCGGTTGGATTCACCCCTCCACTTT. It is translated as CASSRGGGRLDSPLHF.

The gene calls are TRBV15 and TRBJ1-2; D possibly corresponds to TRBD1 (5 bases). Germline values: CDR1 LNHNV, CDR2 YYDKDF (reference sequence). This CDR3 region has 19 residues. The V and J ends lost 2 bases and 4 bases respectively, with 26 bases between them. The chain's CDR3 is CATSRRVRVGGDGSYGYTF. CDR3 DNA sequence: TGTGCCACCAGCAGAAGGGTGAGGGTGGGAGGGGACGGAAGCTATGGCTACACCTTC.

The chain employs TRBV10-2 and TRBJ2-7; TRBD1 might be the D (6 bases). The CDR3 totals 16 residues. The V end was cut by 7 bases, the J end by 3 bases, with 22 bases between. Germline loops: CDR1 WSHSY, CDR2 SAAADI. CDR3 sequence: CASTPGQQSSIYEQYF. The CDR3 region has the DNA TGCGCCAGCACCCCGGGACAACAATCTTCAATCTACGAGCAGTACTTC.

The table lists this clone with a count of one. The V and J genes are TRBV2 and TRBJ1-5, with TRBD1 matching 7 bases. This CDR3 spans 15 amino acids. Germline V CDR1 and CDR2: SNHLY, FYNNEI. Germline trimming cut 6 bases from V and 1 base from J; bases unmatched to any gene: 6. The CDR3 nucleotides read TGTGCCAGCAGCGCACCAGGGGGGAGCAATCAGCCCCAGCATTTT. It is translated as CASSAPGGSNQPQHF. The variable domain in full, with the rest retrieved from reference TRBV2 and TRBJ1-5, is EPEVTQTPSHQVTQMGQEVILRCVPISNHLYFYWYRQILGQKVEFLVSFYNNEISEKSEIFDDQFSVERPDGSNFTLKIRSTKLEDSAMYFCASSAPGGSNQPQHFGDGTRLSIL.

This rearrangement joins TRBV27 to TRBJ2-4; D not resolved. The CDR3 is 12 amino acids. Trimming took off 2 bases at V and 6 bases at J, with 5 bases between the two ends. Germline V CDR1 and CDR2: MNHEY, SMNVEV (reference sequence). CDR3 in DNA: TGTGCCAGCAGTTTAAACGGAAACATTCAGTACTTC. As protein: CASSLNGNIQYF.

The J gene is TRBJ1-1, the V gene TRBV6-5; no clear D gene. Germline lookup yields CDR1 MNHEY and CDR2 SVGAGI. The CDR3 length is 13 residues. V was pared by 6 bases and J by 2 bases, with 10 bases between. The CDR3 reads CASRGSVNTEAFF. CDR3 DNA sequence: TGTGCCAGCAGGGGCAGTGTAAACACTGAAGCTTTCTTT.

The chain recombines TRBV7-3 with TRBJ2-5, with 8 bases identical to TRBD2. The CDR3 loop spans 16 amino acids. Germline V gene lookup returns CDR1 SGHTA and CDR2 FQGTGA. Trimming took 2 bases from V and 3 from J; bases not matched to a gene: 8. CDR3 protein: CASSLSGGGLKETQYF. The CDR3 DNA sequence: TGTGCCAGCAGCTTATCGGGCGGGGGGCTTAAAGAGACCCAGTACTTC.

This chain connects TRBV15 to TRBJ2-2; the match to TRBD1 covers 9 bases. Trimming at V came to 5 bases and at J to 7 bases, leaving 8 bases not matched to a gene. CDR3 length equals 15 residues. The germline gives CDR1 LNHNV, CDR2 YYDKDF (reference sequence). CDR3 coding DNA: TGTGCCACCAGCGCAGACAGGGGGTCGAACGGGGAGCTGTTTTTT. Translating it yields CATSADRGSNGELFF.

DNA of the CDR3: TGTGCCAGCAGTTTAATGGGGCCCAGCAATCAGCCCCAGCATTTT. The encoded protein is CASSLMGPSNQPQHF. The gene calls are TRBV28 and TRBJ1-5; tentatively, D is TRBD1 (5 bases). The length of the CDR3 is 15 residues. V dropped 2 bases and J dropped 1 base, with 9 bases sitting between them. The V gene's germline CDR1 is MDHEN and CDR2 SYDVKM.

This clone was seen a handful of times. The CDR3 sequence: CATSTGLGTGELFF. CDR3 sequence (DNA): TGTGCCACCTCGACAGGGTTGGGCACCGGGGAGCTGTTTTTT. The chain recombines TRBV6-6 with TRBJ2-2; TRBD1 matches 7 bases. The germline gives CDR1 MNHNY, CDR2 SVGAGI (reference sequence). The trim removed 10 bases at V and 4 bases at J, leaving 9 bases unmatched. The CDR3 extends over 14 amino acids.

The chain uses TRBV6-6 and TRBJ1-5, with TRBD1 matching 7 bases. V shed 5 bases, J shed 4 bases, and the junction held 5 bases outside the gene matches. This CDR3 region has 14 residues. Per the germline V gene, CDR1 is MNHNY and CDR2 is SVGAGI (reference sequence). The CDR3 region has the DNA TGTGCCAGCAGTGATACAGGGGAAAATCAGCCCCAGCATTTT. It yields the protein CASSDTGENQPQHF.

The rearrangement joins TRBV10-2 to TRBJ1-3; no definite D call. V lost 6 bases and J 0 bases, leaving 12 bases between the germline ends. The CDR3 sequence is 15 residues long. CDR1 is WSHSY and CDR2 is SAAADI in the germline V gene. Here the CDR3 reads CASSLGLNSGNTIYF. The CDR3 DNA reads as TGCGCCAGCAGCCTTGGACTGAACTCTGGAAACACCATATATTTT.

The CDR3 DNA is TGTGCCAGCAGTGCGGCGACAGGGGGCTTGAGCGAGCAGTACTTC. It specifies CASSAATGGLSEQYF. The V call is TRBV2, the J call TRBJ2-7, with 10 bases matching TRBD1. Germline V CDR1 and CDR2: SNHLY, FYNNEI. The J segment lost 6 bases and the V segment lost 4 bases, leaving 9 bases of the junction unmatched. The CDR3 is 15 amino acids.

This clone was detected once. V gene TRBV5-1 combines with J gene TRBJ2-2; weak D call: TRBD2 (5 bases). Germline CDR1 SGHRS, CDR2 YFSETQ. The V gene lost 3 bases and the J gene lost 0 bases, with 9 bases spanning the gap. The CDR3 is 15 amino acids. The CDR3 DNA reads TGCGCCAGCAGCTCGAGGGCAGCGAACACCGGGGAGCTGTTTTTT. This translates into CASSSRAANTGELFF.

CDR3 in DNA: TGCGCCAGCAGCCAACTGATACTAGCCAAAAACATTCAGTACTTC. Protein product: CASSQLILAKNIQYF. The chain carries TRBV4-1 and TRBJ2-4; D is unresolved. Per germline, CDR1 MGHRA and CDR2 YSYEKL. The ends were cut back, 2 bases at V and 0 bases at J, with 8 bases in the middle. This CDR3 is built from 15 residues.

The chain carries TRBV10-1 and TRBJ2-5; 7 bases agree with TRBD2. Germline V gives CDR1 WNHNN, CDR2 SYGVQD (reference sequence). With 3 bases clipped from V and 4 bases from J, the junction kept 11 bases outside the gene matches. The CDR3 has 16 amino acids. The DNA for the CDR3 is TGCGCCAGCAGTGACCCTAGCCGGGGGGATGGAGAGACCCAGTACTTC. Protein: CASSDPSRGDGETQYF.